The 11 T cell receptor beta chains below all came from one sample that was sequenced in a study of beta chain features in type 1 diabetes. The study reverse transcribed the entire isolated RNA, so it sequenced expressed TCRB transcripts. Data came from immunoSEQ multiplex PCR; TCRdb stores just in-frame clones and leaves some out. The table includes some 350,000 clones, 8% to 10% detected once. Whole-study results and caveats: TCRB CDR3 length was moderately but significantly reduced in all four CD4+ subsets of Type 1 diabetes patients.

Their antigens are not known. The sequenced sample consisted of central memory CD4+ T cells from blood. The receptors were gathered from a young man with type 1 diabetes.

The V gene is TRBV7-3, the J gene TRBJ2-7; D unclear. Between the trimmed V and J ends, which lost 2 bases and 0 bases, there was a span of 20 bases. CDR1 and CDR2 from the germline V gene are SGHTA and FQGTGA. The CDR3 loop spans 18 amino acids. CDR3 bases: TGTGCCAGCAGCTTAGTTCTGGTGACACCTAGGAGCTCCTACGAGCAGTACTTC. This translates into CASSLVLVTPRSSYEQYF.

V is TRBV7-9 and J is TRBJ2-7; weak D call: TRBD2 (5 bases). This CDR3 contains 12 residues. The germline V gene has CDR1 SEHNR and CDR2 FQNEAQ (reference sequence). The ends were cut back, 2 bases at V and 4 bases at J, with 6 bases in the middle. The CDR3 spells CASSLLAYEQYF. The CDR3 DNA is TGTGCCAGCAGCTTATTAGCGTACGAGCAGTACTTC.

The chain couples TRBV9 to TRBJ2-1; TRBD2 might be the D (5 bases). Germline lookup yields CDR1 SGDLS and CDR2 YYNGEE. There are 13 residues in the CDR3. The ends were cut back, 6 bases at V and 5 bases at J, with 12 bases in the middle. This CDR3 is CASKSGIDNEQFF. The CDR3 DNA reads TGTGCCAGCAAGTCGGGGATCGACAATGAGCAGTTCTTC.

The chain recombines TRBV5-1 with TRBJ2-5; possibly TRBD1 for D (6 bases). Trimming took off 4 bases at V and 1 base at J, with 17 bases between the two ends. The CDR3 loop spans 16 amino acids. CDR1 and CDR2 from the germline V gene are SGHRS and YFSETQ. The CDR3 region is CASSLTFGQIQETQYF. The CDR3 coding sequence is TGCGCCAGCAGCCTTACCTTTGGACAGATCCAAGAGACCCAGTACTTC. Supplemented by reference TRBV5-1 and TRBJ2-5, the full variable domain reads KAGVTQTPRYLIKTRGQQVTLSCSPISGHRSVSWYQQTPGQGLQFLFEYFSETQRNKGNFPGRFSGRQFSNSRSEMNVSTLELGDSALYLCASSLTFGQIQETQYFGPGTRLLVL.

The gene calls are TRBV7-2 and TRBJ1-2; D is unresolved. From germline, CDR1 is SGHTA and CDR2 FQGNSA. The V end was cut by 4 bases, the J end by 4 bases, with 19 bases between. The length of the CDR3 is 16 residues. In nucleotides, the CDR3 is TGTGCCAGCAGCTCAGCACGGGGTCCCTCATTCTATGGCTACACCTTC. Protein sequence: CASSSARGPSFYGYTF.

This clone showed up just a few times. The chain links TRBV6-1 to TRBJ2-7; D possibly corresponds to TRBD1 (5 bases). The CDR3 consists of 15 residues. V dropped 5 bases and J dropped 4 bases, with 18 bases sitting between them. Germline V gene data show CDR1 as MNHNS and CDR2 as SASEGT. The chain's CDR3 is CASSSPRQFMYEQYF. The CDR3 DNA sequence: TGTGCCAGCAGTTCCCCCCGACAGTTTATGTACGAGCAGTACTTC.

There are a few counts of this clone. The chain has TRBV5-6 and TRBJ2-2; weak D call: TRBD2 (6 bases). The CDR3 contains 14 residues. Germline V gene lookup returns CDR1 SGHDT and CDR2 YYEEEE. The V and J ends lost 2 bases and 5 bases respectively, with 10 bases between them. The CDR3: CASSFGGRTGELFF. The CDR3 DNA reads as TGTGCCAGCAGCTTCGGGGGTCGGACCGGGGAGCTGTTTTTT. The full variable domain, with the rest looked up from reference TRBV5-6 and TRBJ2-2, is DAGVTQSPTHLIKTRGQQVTLRCSPKSGHDTVSWYQQALGQGPQFIFQYYEEEERQRGNFPDRFSGHQFPNYSSELNVNALLLGDSALYLCASSFGGRTGELFFGEGSRLTVL.

This clone was counted only a few times. The CDR3 protein is CARGLATYEQYF. In nucleotides, the CDR3 is TGTGCTAGGGGGTTAGCAACCTACGAGCAGTACTTC. The rearrangement joins TRBV7-3 to TRBJ2-5, with D perhaps matching TRBD1 (6 bases). Judging by the DNA end, TRBJ2-7 fits better; the J call may be wrong. Germline CDR1 is SGHTA and CDR2 is FQGTGA. There are 12 residues in the CDR3.

This clone was detected only a few times. The rearrangement joins TRBV28 to TRBJ1-5; D is possibly TRBD1 (5 bases). Germline assignment: CDR1 MDHEN and CDR2 SYDVKM. Deletions cut 8 bases from V and 4 bases from J, with 12 bases between. The CDR3 spans 13 residues. The CDR3 bases are TGTGCCAGCGGGGACGGAACAAATCAGCCCCAGCATTTT. Its translation is CASGDGTNQPQHF.

This clone was detected only a few times. The V and J genes are TRBV6-5 and TRBJ2-5, with D hard to call. CDR3 length equals 12 residues. Germline V gene lookup returns CDR1 MNHEY and CDR2 SVGAGI. The germline V and J ends were trimmed by 5 bases and 1 base, with 5 bases remaining between them. The CDR3 DNA reads TGTGCCAGCAGTGGCAGCCAAGAGACCCAGTACTTC. Translating gives CASSGSQETQYF.

This clone has a handful of counts. The rearrangement uses TRBV9 and TRBJ2-3, with TRBD1 identical over 10 bases. Germline assignment: CDR1 SGDLS and CDR2 YYNGEE. V lost 5 bases to trimming and J lost 0 bases; unmatched junction nucleotides: 18. CDR3 length: 20 residues. CDR3 in amino acids: CASRMGRGTGDRYSTDTQYF. CDR3 sequence (DNA): TGTGCCAGCAGGATGGGAAGGGGGACAGGGGATAGATACAGCACAGATACGCAGTATTTT.